The clone carrying this TCR beta chain was counted at least ten times. Here immunoSEQ multiplex PCR was the method, and the copy in TCRdb shows in-frame clones only, minus some. The sample contains under 200,000 clones, 84% of which appear only once. Per the germline V gene, CDR1 is MNHNS and CDR2 is SASEGT. This CDR3 spans 15 amino acids. V dropped 1 base and J dropped 8; count of bases not matched to a gene: 7. These data are taken from a study of blood T cell repertoires in COVID-19. As for the study in general: T cells, B-cell-depleted T cells, or PBMCs provided the cDNA or gDNA that served as material.

This chain joins TRBV6-1 and TRBJ2-1, with 8 bases lining up with TRBD1. The specimen sequenced was peripheral blood. This receptor was identified in a man between 18 and 35 years old with active or convalescent COVID-19. The CDR3 is CASSEGRTGFDEQFF. The CDR3 DNA follows: TGTGCCAGCAGTGAAGGTAGGACAGGGTTCGATGAGCAGTTCTTC.